This T cell receptor beta chain comes out of a study of blood T cell repertoires in COVID-19. Study context: Collection of acute and convalescent COVID-19 samples took place in the United States, Italy and Spain. From T cells, B-cell-depleted T cells, or PBMCs came the material, which was cDNA or gDNA.

CDR1 and CDR2 (germline): SEHNR, FQNEAQ (reference sequence). Trimming removed 3 bases at V and 5 bases at J, with 10 bases between. This CDR3 spans 13 amino acids. Per the original methods: Cell counts per sample came from amplifying reference gene primers. Profiling relied on immunoSEQ multiplex PCR, and the TCRdb table lists in-frame clones only, not all of them. V, J and clone size are those of that table, while D and trimming were read from the DNA. The sample lists some 140,000 clones, roughly 86% occurring once. The source is a human donor in a cohort sampled during active COVID-19. The sequenced sample consisted of peripheral blood. V is TRBV7-9 and J is TRBJ2-5; tentatively, D is TRBD2 (6 bases). CDR3 sequence (DNA): TGTGCCAGCAGCTTGACTAGTACGGAGACCCAGTACTTC. This gives the protein CASSLTSTETQYF.